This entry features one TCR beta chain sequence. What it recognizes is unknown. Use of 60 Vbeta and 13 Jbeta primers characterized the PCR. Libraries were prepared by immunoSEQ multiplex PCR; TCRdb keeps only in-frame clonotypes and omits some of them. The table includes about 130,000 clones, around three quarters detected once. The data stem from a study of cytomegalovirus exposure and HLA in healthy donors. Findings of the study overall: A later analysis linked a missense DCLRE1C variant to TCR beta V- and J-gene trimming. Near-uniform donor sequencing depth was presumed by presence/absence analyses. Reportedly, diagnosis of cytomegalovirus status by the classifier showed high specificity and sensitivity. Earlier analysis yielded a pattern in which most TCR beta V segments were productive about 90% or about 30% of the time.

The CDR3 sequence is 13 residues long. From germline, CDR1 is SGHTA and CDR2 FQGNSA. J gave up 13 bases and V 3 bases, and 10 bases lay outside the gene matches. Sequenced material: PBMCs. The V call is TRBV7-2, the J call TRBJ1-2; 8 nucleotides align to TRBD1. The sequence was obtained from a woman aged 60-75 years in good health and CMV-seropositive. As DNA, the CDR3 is TGTGCCAGCAGCTTTTCGGACAGGGTAGAGTTCACCTTC. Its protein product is CASSFSDRVEFTF. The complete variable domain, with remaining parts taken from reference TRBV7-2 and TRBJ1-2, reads GAGVSQSPSNKVTEKGKDVELRCDPISGHTALYWYRQSLGQGLEFLIYFQGNSAPDKSGLPSDRFSAERTGGSVSTLTIQRTQQEDSAVYLCASSFSDRVEFTFGSGTRLTVV.